The 21 T cell receptor beta chains below all came from one sample that was sequenced in a study of T cell repertoires in cytomegalovirus infection. In TCRdb, the reads were re-called with MiXCR into one record per CDR3 protein. The repertoire holds hundreds of thousands of distinct CDR3 sequences, with 10% to 12% as singletons. Sequencing was performed on PBMCs. The receptors were sampled from a human donor in good health (CMV status not recorded). Some clones in this sample may be carry-over from other donors' samples.

Many counts were recorded for this clonotype. The chain combines TRBV7-3 with TRBJ2-1; a possible D gene is TRBD2 (6 bases). Germline lookup yields CDR1 SGHTA and CDR2 FQGTGA. The CDR3 covers 15 residues. Trimming pared 1 base from V and 4 bases from J, leaving 11 bases between. DNA of the CDR3: TGTGCCAGCAGCTTAATGGCGGGAACTTACAATGAGCAGTTCTTC. Translation: CASSLMAGTYNEQFF.

This clonotype occurred a few times. This chain joins TRBV6-5 and TRBJ1-1; tentatively, D is TRBD1 (5 bases). The CDR3 length is 14 residues. V was shortened by 6 bases and J by 4 bases, with 15 bases between the two germline ends. In germline, CDR1 is MNHEY, CDR2 SVGAGI. CDR3 DNA: TGTGCCAGCAGCCCCCCGGGGGACGGCACTGAAGCTTTCTTT. Its protein product is CASSPPGDGTEAFF.

This clonotype appeared a few times. The chain uses TRBV15 and TRBJ1-6; D ambiguous. Germline CDR1 LNHNV, CDR2 YYDKDF (reference sequence). V lost 8 bases, J lost 5 bases, and 7 bases lay in between. This CDR3 comprises 12 residues. CDR3 protein: CATQLDNSPLHF. The CDR3 DNA reads as TGTGCCACCCAATTAGATAATTCACCCCTCCACTTT.

This clonotype showed up many times. This chain connects TRBV12-3 or TRBV12-4 to TRBJ1-1, with D uncertain. This CDR3 spans 16 amino acids. V lost 1 base, J lost 1 base, and 13 bases lay in between. The DNA of the CDR3 is TGTGCCAGCAGTTTAGAGGGAGAGGGAACGAACACTGAAGCTTTCTTT. Translated, it gives CASSLEGEGTNTEAFF.

This clonotype was counted ten times or more. The chain couples TRBV7-2 to TRBJ2-3, with unresolved D. There are 16 residues in the CDR3. Germline loops: CDR1 SGHTA, CDR2 FQGNSA. V shed 3 bases and J shed 2 bases, with 15 bases lying between them. Here the CDR3 DNA reads TGTGCCAGCAGCTTTGGTGTGACTGGGGACACAGATACGCAGTATTTT. Translation gives CASSFGVTGDTDTQYF. The full variable domain, completed using reference TRBV7-2 and TRBJ2-3, is GAGVSQSPSNKVTEKGKDVELRCDPISGHTALYWYRQSLGQGLEFLIYFQGNSAPDKSGLPSDRFSAERTGGSVSTLTIQRTQQEDSAVYLCASSFGVTGDTDTQYFGPGTRLTVL.

This clonotype was detected many times. The chain uses TRBV4-1 and TRBJ2-3; the match to TRBD2 covers 16 bases. This CDR3 is built from 17 residues. V was clipped by 1 base and J by 8 bases; unmatched bases: 6. CDR1 MGHRA and CDR2 YSYEKL come from the germline V gene. The CDR3 region has the DNA TGCGCCAGCAGCCAAGGGGGACTAGCGGGAGGGTATGGTACGCAGTATTTT. Encoded protein: CASSQGGLAGGYGTQYF.

This clonotype appeared a few times. The chain carries TRBV30 and TRBJ1-6; D gene uncertain. CDR1 and CDR2 (germline): GTSNPN, SVGIG (reference sequence). V was trimmed by 0 bases and J by 3 bases, leaving 3 bases between them. The CDR3 covers 13 residues. The CDR3: CAWSVGYNSPLHF. The DNA for the CDR3 is TGTGCCTGGAGTGTAGGCTATAATTCACCCCTCCACTTT.

The V call is TRBV19, the J call TRBJ2-5; D is perhaps TRBD1 (5 bases). CDR3 length: 16 amino acids. Germline V lookup: CDR1 LNHDA, CDR2 SQIVND (reference sequence). Trimming cost V 6 bases and J 2 bases, with 19 bases left between them. CDR3 amino acids: CASRPIRGRGQETQYF. CDR3 sequence (DNA): TGTGCCAGTAGACCTATAAGAGGAAGGGGACAAGAGACCCAGTACTTC.

The table lists this clonotype with a few counts. The CDR3 DNA follows: TGTGCCAGCAGCGGTGGAGCGGGGGGGCAGTCAGATACGCAGTATTTT. Protein sequence: CASSGGAGGQSDTQYF. This chain links TRBV3-1 with TRBJ2-3, with 10 bases fitting TRBD2. Germline CDR1 and CDR2: LGHDT and YNNKEL (reference sequence). The trim removed 5 bases at V and 4 bases at J, leaving 9 bases unmatched. The CDR3 sequence is 16 residues long.

This clonotype appeared many times. The V call is TRBV6-2 or TRBV6-3, the J call TRBJ2-7; 7 nucleotides agree with TRBD1. The CDR3 spans 12 residues. Germline lookup yields CDR1 MNHEY and CDR2 SVGEGT. V was clipped by 9 bases and J by 3 bases; unmatched bases: 5. The CDR3 DNA follows: TGTGCCAGTCGGGACAGAGACTACGAGCAGTACTTC. This codes for CASRDRDYEQYF.

This clonotype was seen at least ten times. This chain links TRBV7-2 with TRBJ2-7; 11 positions match TRBD2. CDR3 length equals 15 residues. The junction had 7 bases not matched to a gene; V was cut back by 3 bases and J by 6 bases. Per the germline V gene, CDR1 is SGHTA and CDR2 is FQGNSA. CDR3 coding DNA: TGTGCCAGCAGCTTTACTAGCGGGAGAACGAGCGAGCAGTACTTC. Its protein product is CASSFTSGRTSEQYF. Full variable domain (rest looked up from reference TRBV7-2 and TRBJ2-7): GAGVSQSPSNKVTEKGKDVELRCDPISGHTALYWYRQSLGQGLEFLIYFQGNSAPDKSGLPSDRFSAERTGGSVSTLTIQRTQQEDSAVYLCASSFTSGRTSEQYFGPGTRLTVT.

This clonotype was seen ten or more times. This chain uses TRBV6-1 with TRBJ2-3, with D perhaps matching TRBD1 (5 bases). The CDR3 has 13 residues. The germline gives CDR1 MNHNS, CDR2 SASEGT. Trimming took off 4 bases at V and 0 bases at J, with 5 bases between the two ends. In DNA, the CDR3 is TGTGCCAGCAGTGGACAGAGCACAGATACGCAGTATTTT. Protein: CASSGQSTDTQYF.

This clonotype was observed a few times. This rearrangement joins TRBV9 to TRBJ1-6, with D perhaps TRBD1 (5 bases). Germline lookup yields CDR1 SGDLS and CDR2 YYNGEE. The CDR3 totals 15 residues. Trimming pared 0 bases from V and 10 bases from J, leaving 14 bases between. CDR3 bases: TGTGCCAGCAGCGTAGAAGGGGTCGGAAAGTCACCCCTCCACTTT. This translates into CASSVEGVGKSPLHF.

This clonotype was seen at least ten times. The V and J genes are TRBV28 and TRBJ2-7; 7 nucleotides match TRBD1. V lost 6 bases to trimming and J lost 2 bases; unmatched junction nucleotides: 7. The length of the CDR3 is 14 residues. CDR1 and CDR2 (germline): MDHEN, SYDVKM. CDR3 amino acids: CASRPRDSTYEQYF. CDR3 DNA: TGTGCCAGCAGGCCCCGGGACAGCACCTACGAGCAGTACTTC. Full variable domain (missing parts from reference TRBV28 and TRBJ2-7): DVKVTQSSRYLVKRTGEKVFLECVQDMDHENMFWYRQDPGLGLRLIYFSYDVKMKEKGDIPEGYSVSREKKERFSLILESASTNQTSMYLCASRPRDSTYEQYFGPGTRLTVT.

This clonotype occurred many times. This sequence joins TRBV6-5 and TRBJ2-5; 13 positions match TRBD2. V gave up 6 bases and J gave up 1 base; unmatched junction bases: 5. Germline lookup yields CDR1 MNHEY and CDR2 SVGAGI. CDR3 length equals 16 residues. The CDR3 sequence is CASSRLAGGGQETQYF. CDR3 nucleotide sequence: TGTGCCAGCAGCCGACTAGCGGGAGGCGGCCAAGAGACCCAGTACTTC.

There are a few counts of this clonotype. V is TRBV20-1 and J is TRBJ2-2; 10 nucleotides agree with TRBD2. Germline V gene lookup returns CDR1 DFQATT and CDR2 SNEGSKA (reference sequence). CDR3 length equals 16 residues. Trimming took 0 bases from V and 7 from J; bases not matched to a gene: 8. The CDR3 protein is CSARDAQRGGSGELFF. The CDR3 bases are TGCAGTGCTAGAGATGCCCAGCGGGGGGGCAGCGGGGAGCTGTTTTTT.

This clonotype was detected many times. CDR3: CASSRSGDEAFF. The DNA of the CDR3 is TGTGCCAGCAGCCGCTCGGGAGATGAAGCTTTCTTT. V and J are TRBV6-1 and TRBJ1-1; D is unclear. CDR3 length equals 12 residues. Germline V gene lookup returns CDR1 MNHNS and CDR2 SASEGT. The V gene lost 6 bases and the J gene lost 7 bases, with 12 bases spanning the gap.

In its sample, this clonotype was seen many times. The chain uses TRBV6-2 or TRBV6-3 and TRBJ2-3, with 9 bases identical to TRBD2. With V trimmed by 0 bases and J by 2 bases, 3 bases remained unmatched. The CDR3 sequence is 16 residues long. From germline, CDR1 is MNHEY and CDR2 SVGEGT. The CDR3 loop is CASSYSSGRVTDTQYF. CDR3 DNA sequence: TGTGCCAGCAGTTACTCTAGCGGGAGAGTCACAGATACGCAGTATTTT.

Only a few counts were recorded for this clonotype. The genes are TRBV4-1 and TRBJ2-5; D gene unclear. This CDR3 has 17 residues. The germline V gene has CDR1 MGHRA and CDR2 YSYEKL. Trimming cost V 2 bases and J 1 base, with 17 bases left between them. In DNA, the CDR3 is TGCGCCAGCAGCCAAAGGCTGGCAGAGAGCTCCCAAGAGACCCAGTACTTC. Protein sequence: CASSQRLAESSQETQYF.

This clonotype was seen more than once but under ten times. The chain is built from TRBV6-1 and TRBJ2-1, with 10 bases fitting TRBD1. The V gene's germline CDR1 is MNHNS and CDR2 SASEGT. The CDR3 is 15 residues long. V was clipped by 5 bases and J by 8 bases; unmatched bases: 9. The CDR3 nucleotides read TGTGCCAGCAGTTCCTCCGGGACAGGGGCCCATGAGCAGTTCTTC. Protein: CASSSSGTGAHEQFF.

This clonotype occurred many times. The chain links TRBV5-5 to TRBJ2-7; 7 bases fit TRBD1. From germline, CDR1 is SGHKS and CDR2 YYEKEE (reference sequence). V dropped 0 bases and J dropped 11; count of bases not matched to a gene: 5. This CDR3 is built from 12 residues. The CDR3 DNA reads as TGTGCCAGCAGCTTGGAGGACAGGCAGGAGTACTTC. It translates to CASSLEDRQEYF.